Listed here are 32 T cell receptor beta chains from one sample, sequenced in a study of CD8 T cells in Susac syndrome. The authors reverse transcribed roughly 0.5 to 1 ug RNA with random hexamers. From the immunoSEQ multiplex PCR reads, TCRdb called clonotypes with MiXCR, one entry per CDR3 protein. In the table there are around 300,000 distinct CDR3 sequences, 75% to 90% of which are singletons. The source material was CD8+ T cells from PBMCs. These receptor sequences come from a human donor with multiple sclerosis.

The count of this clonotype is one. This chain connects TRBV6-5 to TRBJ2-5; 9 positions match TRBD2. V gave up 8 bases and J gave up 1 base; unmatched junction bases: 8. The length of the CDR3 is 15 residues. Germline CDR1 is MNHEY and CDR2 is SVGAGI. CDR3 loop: CASGRLAVGQETQYF. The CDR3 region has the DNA TGTGCCAGCGGTCGACTAGCGGTAGGCCAAGAGACCCAGTACTTC.

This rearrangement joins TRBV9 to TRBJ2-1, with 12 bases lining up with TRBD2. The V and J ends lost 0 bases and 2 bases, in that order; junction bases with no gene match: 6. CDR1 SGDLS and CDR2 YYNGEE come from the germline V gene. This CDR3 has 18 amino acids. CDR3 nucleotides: TGTGCCAGCAGCGTAGGGCTAGCGGGAGGGCCGCCCTACAATGAGCAGTTCTTC. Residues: CASSVGLAGGPPYNEQFF.

In nucleotides, the CDR3 is TGTGCCAGTAGTTCCACCCCGGCCGGGACAGGGTATGACGAGCAGTACTTC. Its translation is CASSSTPAGTGYDEQYF. This chain uses TRBV19 with TRBJ2-7; 9 bases fit TRBD1. This CDR3 is built from 17 residues. Germline loops: CDR1 LNHDA, CDR2 SQIVND (reference sequence). V gave up 5 bases and J gave up 5 bases; unmatched junction bases: 16.

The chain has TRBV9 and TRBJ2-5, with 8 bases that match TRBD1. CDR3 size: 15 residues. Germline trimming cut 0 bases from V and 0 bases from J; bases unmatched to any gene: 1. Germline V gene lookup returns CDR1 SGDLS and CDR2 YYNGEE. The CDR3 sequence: CASSVGGQDQETQYF. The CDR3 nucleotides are TGTGCCAGCAGCGTAGGGGGACAGGACCAAGAGACCCAGTACTTC.

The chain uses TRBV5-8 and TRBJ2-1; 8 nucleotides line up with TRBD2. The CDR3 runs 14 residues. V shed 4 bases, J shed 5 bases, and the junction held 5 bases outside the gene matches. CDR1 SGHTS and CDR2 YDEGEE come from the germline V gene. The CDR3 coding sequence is TGTGCCAGCAGCCAGCGAGCGGGGGACAATGAGCAGTTCTTC. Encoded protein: CASSQRAGDNEQFF.

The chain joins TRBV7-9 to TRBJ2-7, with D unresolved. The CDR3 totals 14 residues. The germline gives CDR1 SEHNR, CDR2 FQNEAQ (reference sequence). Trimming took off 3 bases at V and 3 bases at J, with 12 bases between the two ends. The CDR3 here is CASSFVGSDYEQYF. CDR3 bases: TGTGCCAGCAGCTTTGTGGGGTCGGACTACGAGCAGTACTTC.

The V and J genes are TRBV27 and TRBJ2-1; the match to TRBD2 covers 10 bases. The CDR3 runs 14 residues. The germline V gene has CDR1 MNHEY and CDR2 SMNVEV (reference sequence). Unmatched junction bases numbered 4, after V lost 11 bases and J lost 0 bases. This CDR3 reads CAVSSGSSYNEQFF. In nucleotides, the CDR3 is TGTGCCGTTTCTAGCGGGAGCTCCTACAATGAGCAGTTCTTC.

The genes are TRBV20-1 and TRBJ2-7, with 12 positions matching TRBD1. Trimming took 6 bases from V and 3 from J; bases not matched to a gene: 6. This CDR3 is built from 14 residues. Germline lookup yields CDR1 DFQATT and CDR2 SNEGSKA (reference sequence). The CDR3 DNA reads TGCAGTGCCCTTCGGGACAGGGGGCACTACGAGCAGTACTTC. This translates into CSALRDRGHYEQYF.

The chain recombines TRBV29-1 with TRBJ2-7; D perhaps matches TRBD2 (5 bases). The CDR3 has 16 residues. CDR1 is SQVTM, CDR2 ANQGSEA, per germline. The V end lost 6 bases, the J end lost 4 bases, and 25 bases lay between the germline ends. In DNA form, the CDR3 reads TGCAGCGTCCGTGGCGGTATGCAGGACTTCACTTACGAGCAGTACTTC. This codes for CSVRGGMQDFTYEQYF.

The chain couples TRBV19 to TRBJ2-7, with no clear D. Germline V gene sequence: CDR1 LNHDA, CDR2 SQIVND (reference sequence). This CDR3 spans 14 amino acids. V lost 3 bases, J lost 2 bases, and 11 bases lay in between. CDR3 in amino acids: CASSMSEWTYEQYF. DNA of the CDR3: TGTGCCAGTAGTATGAGTGAGTGGACCTACGAGCAGTACTTC.

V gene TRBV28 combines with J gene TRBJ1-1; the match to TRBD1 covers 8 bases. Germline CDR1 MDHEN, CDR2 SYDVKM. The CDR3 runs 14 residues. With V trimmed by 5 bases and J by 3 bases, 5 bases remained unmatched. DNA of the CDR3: TGTGCCAGCAGTGTGGACAGGGCGGACACTGAAGCTTTCTTT. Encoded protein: CASSVDRADTEAFF.

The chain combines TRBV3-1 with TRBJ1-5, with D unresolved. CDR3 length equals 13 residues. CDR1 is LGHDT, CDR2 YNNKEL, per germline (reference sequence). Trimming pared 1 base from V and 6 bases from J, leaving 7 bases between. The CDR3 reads CASSQGEGQPQHF. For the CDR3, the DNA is TGTGCCAGCAGCCAAGGAGAGGGTCAGCCCCAGCATTTT.

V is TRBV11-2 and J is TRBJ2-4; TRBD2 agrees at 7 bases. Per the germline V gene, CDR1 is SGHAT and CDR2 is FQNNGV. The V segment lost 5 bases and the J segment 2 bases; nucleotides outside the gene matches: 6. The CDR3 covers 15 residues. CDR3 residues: CASSLGRSPKNIQYF. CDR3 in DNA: TGTGCCAGCAGCCTCGGGAGGTCCCCCAAAAACATTCAGTACTTC.

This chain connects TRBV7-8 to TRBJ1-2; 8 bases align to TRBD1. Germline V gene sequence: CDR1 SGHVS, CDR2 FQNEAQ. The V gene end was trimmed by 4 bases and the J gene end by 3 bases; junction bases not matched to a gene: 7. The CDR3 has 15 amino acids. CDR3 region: CASSSQGARYYGYTF. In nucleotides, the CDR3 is TGTGCCAGCAGCTCTCAGGGGGCGCGGTACTATGGCTACACCTTC.

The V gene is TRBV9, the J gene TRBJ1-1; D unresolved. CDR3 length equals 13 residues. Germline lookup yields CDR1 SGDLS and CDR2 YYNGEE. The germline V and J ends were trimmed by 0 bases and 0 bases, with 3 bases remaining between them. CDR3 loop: CASSVAVNTEAFF. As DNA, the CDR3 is TGTGCCAGCAGCGTAGCAGTGAACACTGAAGCTTTCTTT.

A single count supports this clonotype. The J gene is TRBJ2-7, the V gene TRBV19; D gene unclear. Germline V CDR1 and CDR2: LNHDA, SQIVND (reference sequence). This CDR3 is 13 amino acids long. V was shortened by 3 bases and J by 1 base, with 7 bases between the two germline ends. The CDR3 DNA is TGTGCCAGTAGTATTAGAACTTCCTACGAGCAGTACTTC. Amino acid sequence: CASSIRTSYEQYF.

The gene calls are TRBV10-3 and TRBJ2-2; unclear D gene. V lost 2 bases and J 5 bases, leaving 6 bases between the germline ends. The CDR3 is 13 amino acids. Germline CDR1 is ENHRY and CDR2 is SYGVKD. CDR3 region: CAISEGKTGELFF. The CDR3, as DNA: TGTGCCATCAGTGAGGGAAAAACCGGGGAGCTGTTTTTT.

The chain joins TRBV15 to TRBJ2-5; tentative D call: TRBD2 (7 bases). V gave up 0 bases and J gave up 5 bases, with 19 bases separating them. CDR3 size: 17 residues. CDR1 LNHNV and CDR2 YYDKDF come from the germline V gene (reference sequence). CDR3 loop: CATSRDRGAGEGETQYF. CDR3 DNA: TGTGCCACCAGCAGAGATAGGGGGGCAGGGGAGGGTGAGACCCAGTACTTC.

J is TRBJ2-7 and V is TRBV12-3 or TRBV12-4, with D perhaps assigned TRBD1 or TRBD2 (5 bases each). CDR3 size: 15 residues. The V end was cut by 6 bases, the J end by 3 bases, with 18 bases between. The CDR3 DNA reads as TGTGCCAGCAGCCGAGGGACCTGGAAGTTCTACGAGCAGTACTTC. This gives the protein CASSRGTWKFYEQYF.

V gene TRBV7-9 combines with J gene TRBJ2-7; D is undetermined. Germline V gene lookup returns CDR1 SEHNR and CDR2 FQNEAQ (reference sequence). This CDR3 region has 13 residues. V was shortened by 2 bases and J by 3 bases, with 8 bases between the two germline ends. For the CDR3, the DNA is TGTGCCAGCAGCTTACTCCCTCGCTACGAGCAGTACTTC. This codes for CASSLLPRYEQYF.

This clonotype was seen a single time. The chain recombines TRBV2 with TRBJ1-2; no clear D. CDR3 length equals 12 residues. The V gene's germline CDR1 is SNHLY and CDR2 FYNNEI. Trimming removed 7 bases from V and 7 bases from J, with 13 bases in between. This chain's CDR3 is CASTARVVGYTF. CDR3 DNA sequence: TGTGCCAGCACTGCACGGGTTGTTGGCTACACCTTC.

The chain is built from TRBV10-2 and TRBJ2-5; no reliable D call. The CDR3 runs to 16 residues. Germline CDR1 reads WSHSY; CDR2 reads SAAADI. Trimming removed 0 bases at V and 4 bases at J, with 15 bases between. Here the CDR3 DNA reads TGCGCCAGCAGTGAGTCGGCCGATCTCATGCGAGAGACCCAGTACTTC. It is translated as CASSESADLMRETQYF.

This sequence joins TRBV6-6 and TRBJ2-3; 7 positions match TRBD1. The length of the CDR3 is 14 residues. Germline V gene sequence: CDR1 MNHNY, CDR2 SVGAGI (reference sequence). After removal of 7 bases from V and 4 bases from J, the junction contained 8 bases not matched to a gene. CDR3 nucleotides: TGTGCCAGCAAGGACAGGTACTCCGCAGATACGCAGTATTTT. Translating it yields CASKDRYSADTQYF.

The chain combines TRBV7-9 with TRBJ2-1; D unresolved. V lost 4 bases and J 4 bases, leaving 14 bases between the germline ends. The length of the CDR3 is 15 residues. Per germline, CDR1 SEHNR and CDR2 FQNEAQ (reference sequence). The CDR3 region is CASSSPSARYNEQFF. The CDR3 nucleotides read TGTGCCAGCAGCTCCCCCTCTGCTAGATACAATGAGCAGTTCTTC.

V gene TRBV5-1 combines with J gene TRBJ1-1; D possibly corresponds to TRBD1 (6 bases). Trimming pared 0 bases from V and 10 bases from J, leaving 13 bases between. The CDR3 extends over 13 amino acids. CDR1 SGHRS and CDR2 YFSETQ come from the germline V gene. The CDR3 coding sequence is TGCGCCAGCAGCTTGGAAATGGGAGGGGGAGCTTTCTTT. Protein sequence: CASSLEMGGGAFF.

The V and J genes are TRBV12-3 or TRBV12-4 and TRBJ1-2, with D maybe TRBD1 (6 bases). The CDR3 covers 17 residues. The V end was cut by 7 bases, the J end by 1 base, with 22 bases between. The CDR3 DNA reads TGTGCCAGCACCCTTACCGCGACAGGAGTTAATAACTATGGCTACACCTTC. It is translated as CASTLTATGVNNYGYTF.

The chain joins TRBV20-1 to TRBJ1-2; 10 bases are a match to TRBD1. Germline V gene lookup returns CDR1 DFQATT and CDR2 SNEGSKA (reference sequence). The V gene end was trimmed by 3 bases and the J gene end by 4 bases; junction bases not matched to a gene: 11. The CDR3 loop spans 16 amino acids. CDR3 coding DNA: TGCAGTGCTAGGGGGACAGGGGATTTGAGAACCTATGGCTACACCTTC. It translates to CSARGTGDLRTYGYTF.

The chain's CDR3 is CASSLANRVTYNEQFF. DNA for the CDR3: TGTGCCAGCAGCTTAGCGAACAGGGTGACCTACAATGAGCAGTTCTTC. This chain links TRBV7-9 with TRBJ2-1; D perhaps matches TRBD1 (6 bases). V lost 0 bases and J lost 2, with 11 bases in between. This CDR3 contains 16 residues. Per the germline V gene, CDR1 is SEHNR and CDR2 is FQNEAQ (reference sequence).

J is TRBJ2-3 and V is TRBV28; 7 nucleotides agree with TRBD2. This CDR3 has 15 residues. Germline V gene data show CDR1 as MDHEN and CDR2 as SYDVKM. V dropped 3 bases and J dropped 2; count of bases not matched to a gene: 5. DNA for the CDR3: TGTGCCAGCAGTTTCGGGCTAGCGGACACAGATACGCAGTATTTT. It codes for CASSFGLADTDTQYF.

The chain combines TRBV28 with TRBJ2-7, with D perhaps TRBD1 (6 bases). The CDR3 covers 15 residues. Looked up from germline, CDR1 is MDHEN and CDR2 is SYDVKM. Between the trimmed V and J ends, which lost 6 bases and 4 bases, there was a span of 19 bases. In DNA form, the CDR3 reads TGTGCCAGCAGCTACACCCTGACAGGAAATTACGAGCAGTACTTC. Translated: CASSYTLTGNYEQYF.

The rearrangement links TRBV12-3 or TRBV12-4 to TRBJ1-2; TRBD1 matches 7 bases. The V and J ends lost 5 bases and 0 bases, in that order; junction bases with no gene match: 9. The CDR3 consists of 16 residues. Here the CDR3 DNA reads TGTGCCAGCAGTCCCGTACAGGGGTTAGCTAACTATGGCTACACCTTC. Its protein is CASSPVQGLANYGYTF.

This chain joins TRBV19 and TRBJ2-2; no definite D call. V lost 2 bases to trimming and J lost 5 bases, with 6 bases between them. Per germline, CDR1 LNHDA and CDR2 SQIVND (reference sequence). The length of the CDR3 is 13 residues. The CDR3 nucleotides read TGTGCCAGTAGTATACAGTTAACCGGGGAGCTGTTTTTT. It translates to CASSIQLTGELFF.